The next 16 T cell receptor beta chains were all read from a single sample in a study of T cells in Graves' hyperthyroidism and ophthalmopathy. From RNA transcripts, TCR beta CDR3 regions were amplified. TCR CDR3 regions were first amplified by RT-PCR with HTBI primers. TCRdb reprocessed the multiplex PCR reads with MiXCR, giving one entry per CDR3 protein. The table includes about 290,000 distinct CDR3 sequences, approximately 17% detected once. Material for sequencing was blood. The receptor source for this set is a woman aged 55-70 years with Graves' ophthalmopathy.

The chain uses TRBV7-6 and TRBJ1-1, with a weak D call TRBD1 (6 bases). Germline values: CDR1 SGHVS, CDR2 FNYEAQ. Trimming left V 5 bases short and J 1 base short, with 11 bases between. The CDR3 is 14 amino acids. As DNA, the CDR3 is TGTGCCAGCAGCGCGAACAGGGAGAACACTGAAGCTTTCTTT. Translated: CASSANRENTEAFF.

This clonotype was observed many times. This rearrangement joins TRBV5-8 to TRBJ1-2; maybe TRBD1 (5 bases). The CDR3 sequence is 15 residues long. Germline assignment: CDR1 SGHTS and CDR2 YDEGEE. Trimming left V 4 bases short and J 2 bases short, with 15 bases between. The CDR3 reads CASSPGTARNYGYTF. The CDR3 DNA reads TGTGCCAGCAGCCCGGGGACCGCCAGGAACTATGGCTACACCTTC.

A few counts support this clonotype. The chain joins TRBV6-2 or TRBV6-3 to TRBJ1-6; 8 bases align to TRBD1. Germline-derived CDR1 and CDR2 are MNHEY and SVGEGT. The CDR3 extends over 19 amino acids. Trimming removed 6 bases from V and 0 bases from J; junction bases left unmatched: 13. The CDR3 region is CASRLGQAKTSSYNSPLHF. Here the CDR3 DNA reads TGTGCCAGCAGGTTGGGACAGGCAAAAACGAGCTCCTATAATTCACCCCTCCACTTT.

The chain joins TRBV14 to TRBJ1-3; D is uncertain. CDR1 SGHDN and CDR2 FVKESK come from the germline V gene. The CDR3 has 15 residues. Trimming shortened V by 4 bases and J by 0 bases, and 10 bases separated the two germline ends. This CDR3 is CASSRHSISGNTIYF. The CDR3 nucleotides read TGTGCCAGCAGCCGTCACAGTATCTCTGGAAACACCATATATTTT.

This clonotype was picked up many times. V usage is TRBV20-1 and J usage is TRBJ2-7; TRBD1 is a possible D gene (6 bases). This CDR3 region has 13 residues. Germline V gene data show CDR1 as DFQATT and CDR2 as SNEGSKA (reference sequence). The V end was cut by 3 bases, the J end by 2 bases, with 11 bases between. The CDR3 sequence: CSASRRQAYEQYF. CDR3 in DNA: TGCAGTGCTAGCAGACGACAGGCCTACGAGCAGTACTTC.

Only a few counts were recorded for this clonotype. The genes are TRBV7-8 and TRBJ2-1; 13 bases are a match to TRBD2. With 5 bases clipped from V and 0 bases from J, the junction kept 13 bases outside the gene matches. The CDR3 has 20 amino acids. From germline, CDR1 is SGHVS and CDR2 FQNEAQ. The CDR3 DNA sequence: TGTGCCAGCAGCCAACCAGGGACTAGCGGGACCGGACGCTCCTACAATGAGCAGTTCTTC. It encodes CASSQPGTSGTGRSYNEQFF.

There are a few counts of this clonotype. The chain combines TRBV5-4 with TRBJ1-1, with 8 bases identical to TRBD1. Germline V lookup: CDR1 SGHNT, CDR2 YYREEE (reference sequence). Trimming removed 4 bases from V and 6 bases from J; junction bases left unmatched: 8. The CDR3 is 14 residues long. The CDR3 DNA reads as TGTGCCAGCAGCCTAGCAACAGGGGGTGCTGAAGCTTTCTTT. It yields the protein CASSLATGGAEAFF. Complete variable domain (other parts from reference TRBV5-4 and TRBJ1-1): ETGVTQSPTHLIKTRGQQVTLRCSSQSGHNTVSWYQQALGQGPQFIFQYYREEENGRGNFPPRFSGLQFPNYSSELNVNALELDDSALYLCASSLATGGAEAFFGQGTRLTVV.

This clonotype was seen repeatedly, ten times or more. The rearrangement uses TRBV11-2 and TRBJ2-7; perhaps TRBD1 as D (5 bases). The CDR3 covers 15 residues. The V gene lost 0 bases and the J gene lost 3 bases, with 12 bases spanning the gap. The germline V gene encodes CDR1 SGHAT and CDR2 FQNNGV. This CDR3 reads CASSLEGIGVYEQYF. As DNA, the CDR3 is TGTGCCAGCAGCTTAGAAGGTATAGGGGTCTACGAGCAGTACTTC.

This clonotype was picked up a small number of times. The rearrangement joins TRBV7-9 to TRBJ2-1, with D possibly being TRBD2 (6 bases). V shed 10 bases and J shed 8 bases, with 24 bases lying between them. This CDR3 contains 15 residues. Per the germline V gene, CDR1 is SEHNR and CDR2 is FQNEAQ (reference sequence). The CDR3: CANPTGGTPFDEQFF. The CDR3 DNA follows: TGTGCCAACCCTACCGGGGGAACCCCCTTCGATGAGCAGTTCTTC. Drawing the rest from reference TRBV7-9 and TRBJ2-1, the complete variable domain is DTGVSQNPRHKITKRGQNVTFRCDPISEHNRLYWYRQTLGQGPEFLTYFQNEAQLEKSRLLSDRFSAERPKGSFSTLEIQRTEQGDSAMYLCANPTGGTPFDEQFFGPGTRLTVL.

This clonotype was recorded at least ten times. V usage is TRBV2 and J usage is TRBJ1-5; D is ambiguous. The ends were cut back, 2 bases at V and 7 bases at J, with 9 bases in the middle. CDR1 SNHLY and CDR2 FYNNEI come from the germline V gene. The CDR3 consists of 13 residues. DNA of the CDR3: TGTGCCAGCAGTGAACGGTCGCGGCAGCCCCAGCATTTT. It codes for CASSERSRQPQHF.

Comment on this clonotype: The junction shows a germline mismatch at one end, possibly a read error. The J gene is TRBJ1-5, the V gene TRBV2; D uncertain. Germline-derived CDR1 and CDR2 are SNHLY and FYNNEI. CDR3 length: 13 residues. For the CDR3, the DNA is TGTGCCATCAGTGAGTCCCAGGCTAAGCCCCAGCATTTT. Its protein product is CAISESQAKPQHF.

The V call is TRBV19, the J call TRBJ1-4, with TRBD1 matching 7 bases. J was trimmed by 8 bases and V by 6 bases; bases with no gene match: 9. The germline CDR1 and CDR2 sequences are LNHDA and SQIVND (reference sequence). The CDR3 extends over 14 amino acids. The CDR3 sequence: CASRRQGLGEKLFF. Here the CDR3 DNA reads TGTGCCAGTAGAAGACAGGGTCTCGGGGAAAAACTGTTTTTT.

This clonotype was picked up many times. The CDR3 region is CASSHGRNTEAFF. The CDR3 coding sequence is TGTGCCAGCAGCCACGGGCGTAACACTGAAGCTTTCTTT. The J gene is TRBJ1-1, the V gene TRBV3-1; D unresolved. The ends were cut back, 3 bases at V and 2 bases at J, with 7 bases in the middle. Germline V gene lookup returns CDR1 LGHDT and CDR2 YNNKEL (reference sequence). The CDR3 has 13 residues.

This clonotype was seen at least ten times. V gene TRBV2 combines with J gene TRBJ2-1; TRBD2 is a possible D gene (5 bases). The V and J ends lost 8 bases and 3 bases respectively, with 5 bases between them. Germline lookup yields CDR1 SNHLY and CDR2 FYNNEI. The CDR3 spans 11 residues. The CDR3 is CASRGYNEQFF. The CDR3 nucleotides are TGTGCCAGCCGGGGCTACAATGAGCAGTTCTTC.

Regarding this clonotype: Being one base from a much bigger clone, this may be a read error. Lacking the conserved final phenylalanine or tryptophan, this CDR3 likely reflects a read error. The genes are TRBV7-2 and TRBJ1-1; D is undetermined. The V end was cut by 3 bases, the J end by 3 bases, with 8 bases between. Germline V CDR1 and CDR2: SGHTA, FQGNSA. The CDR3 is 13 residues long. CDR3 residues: CASSLERDTEAFL. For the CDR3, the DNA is TGTGCCAGCAGCTTGGAACGAGACACTGAAGCTTTCCTT.

CDR3 sequence: CASSQVESRGVKNIQYF. The CDR3 DNA reads as TGTGCCAGCAGCCAAGTTGAATCCCGGGGTGTCAAAAACATTCAGTACTTC. The gene calls are TRBV14 and TRBJ2-4; possible D gene TRBD2, 5 bases. Deletions cut 1 base from V and 3 bases from J, with 16 bases between. The CDR3 totals 17 residues. Germline assignment: CDR1 SGHDN and CDR2 FVKESK. The full variable domain, with the rest looked up from reference TRBV14 and TRBJ2-4, is EAGVTQFPSHSVIEKGQTVTLRCDPISGHDNLYWYRRVMGKEIKFLLHFVKESKQDESGMPNNRFLAERTGGTYSTLKVQPAELEDSGVYFCASSQVESRGVKNIQYFGAGTRLSVL.